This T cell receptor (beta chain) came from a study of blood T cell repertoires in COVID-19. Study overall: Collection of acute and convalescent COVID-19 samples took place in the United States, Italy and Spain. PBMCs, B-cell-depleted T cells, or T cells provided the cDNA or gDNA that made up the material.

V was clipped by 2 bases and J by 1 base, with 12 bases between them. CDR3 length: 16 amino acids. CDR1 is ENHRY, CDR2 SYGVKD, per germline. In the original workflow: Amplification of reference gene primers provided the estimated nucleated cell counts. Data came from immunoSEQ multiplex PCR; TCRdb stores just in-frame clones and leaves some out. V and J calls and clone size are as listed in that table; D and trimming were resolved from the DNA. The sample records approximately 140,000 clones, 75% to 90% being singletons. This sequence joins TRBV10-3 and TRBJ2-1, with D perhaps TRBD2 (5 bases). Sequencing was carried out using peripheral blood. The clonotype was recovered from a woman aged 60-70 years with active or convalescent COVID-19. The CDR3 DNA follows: TGTGCCATCAGTGAGAGGGCGGGTGATTCCTACAATGAGCAGTTCTTC. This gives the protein CAISERAGDSYNEQFF.